This record looks at one T cell receptor (beta chain) sequence and its context. Germline V gives CDR1 MNHNY, CDR2 SVGAGI (reference sequence). The CDR3 consists of 17 residues. V was clipped by 5 bases and J by 6 bases; unmatched bases: 18. Per the authors' pipeline: The assay estimated nucleated cells by amplifying reference gene primers. TCRdb keeps only in-frame clones here, not all; method: immunoSEQ multiplex PCR. D and trimming were read from the DNA, whereas the V and J calls and clone size are those reported in that table. This sample carries roughly 70,000 clones, approximately 90% of them seen once, and the ten largest clones take roughly 8%. This sample stems from a study of blood T cell repertoires in COVID-19. Study background: T cells, B-cell-depleted T cells, or PBMCs provided the cDNA or gDNA that served as material.

The sequence came from a human donor in a cohort sampled during active COVID-19. The source material was peripheral blood. This rearrangement joins TRBV6-6 to TRBJ1-2; 7 bases map to TRBD1. The CDR3 DNA reads as TGTGCCAGCAGTCGGGCAGCCGGGACAGCTTCGTTCAATGGCTACACCTTC. It specifies CASSRAAGTASFNGYTF.